This T cell receptor (beta chain) was found in a study of blood T cell repertoires in COVID-19 (dated by TCRdb to about 2020). Concerning the study at large: The collaborator samples originated in the United States, Italy and Spain and spanned the acute and convalescent phases of COVID-19. The material from the prospective study consisted of cDNA or gDNA derived from T cells, B-cell-depleted T cells, or PBMCs. Deeply sampled blood TCRbeta repertoires from subjects exposed to, actively infected with, or recovered from COVID-19 were included in the dataset. The repertoires were released in a freely available public database meant as a resource for research on the immune response to SARS-CoV-2. Samples came from the ongoing ImmuneRACE study (first 160 participants) plus 1,254 subjects from 6 global collaborators. Nearly every sample came with metadata listing a de-identified subject ID, COVID-19 status, age in years and sex. Where HLA class I and class II types were available, the types were taken from metadata supplied by the sample provider, not from assay-based typing.

What the study reported, not specific to this receptor: How much clinical and demographic metadata was included differed by source and by participant, and the metadata was provided uncurated.

TCRbeta CDR3 regions were amplified from genomic DNA using the immunoSEQ Assay, a bias-controlled multiplex PCR. Under the source paper's analysis protocol: The number of nucleated cells in each sample was estimated from the amplification of reference gene primers within the assay. To quantify the absolute abundance of each unique TCRbeta CDR3 rearrangement, sequence reads were collapsed and filtered. For each sample, productive Simpson clonality was calculated as the square root of Simpson's diversity index across productive rearrangements. This is the immuneACCESS table as TCRdb keeps it, with only in-frame sequences that have V and J called. A part of the clones is gone; compared with another copy, unresolved V genes explain less than half, and the rest is unexplained. The V and J calls and clone size come from that table; D and trimming were worked out from the DNA. The sample includes around 150,000 clones, with around 81% observed a single time. The ten biggest clones cover 4.5% to 7.5% of the sample.

Relative to germline, V is 6 bases shorter and J is 0 bases shorter, with 7 bases between their ends. The CDR3 has 13 amino acids, counting the end cysteine and phenylalanine. The retained sequence is limited to the CDR3, 39 bases, with the frame set at the first base. Sequences KGHDR (CDR1) and SFDVKD (CDR2) are obtained from the germline V gene. Participants in the prospective study were enrolled through a virtual design, were aged about 18 to 100 years, and lived in some 24 United States geographic areas. In the prospective study, participants were assigned to cohorts based on the clinical history participants reported in a screening survey and a study questionnaire. For ImmuneRACE Cohort 3, a participant was defined as recovered based on two consecutive negative NP/OP PCR tests, clearance by a healthcare professional, or resolution of symptoms. In the prospective study, mobile phlebotomists collected whole blood, serum and a nasopharyngeal or oropharyngeal swab from each participant. Participants in the prospective study had the option to provide additional blood draws and questionnaires over a 2-month period. Blood samples from the prospective study were shipped frozen or at room temperature prior to DNA extraction.

A remark on this clone: Its antigen is unknown. There are no base qualities to consult, and no much larger clone falls within one base.

The TCR sequence derives from a middle-aged man who had recovered from COVID-19. The sample taken for sequencing was PBMCs or T cells enriched from blood (not recorded which). The chain was built from TRBV24-1 and TRBJ2-5; the D gene cannot be named for sure. The base sequence is TGTGCCACCAGTATAACGGACCAAGAGACCCAGTACTTC. Translated, it reads CATSITDQETQYF.